The sequence of this T cell receptor (beta chain) was determined in a study of a mutant IDH1 vaccine in newly diagnosed glioma. Study-level information: Investigators started vaccination 4-6 weeks after radiotherapy alone, or with temozolomide cycles. Patients' prior therapy spanned radiotherapy, temozolomide, or both; most underwent both. Study observations and caveats: The authors found pseudoprogression apparently unrelated to changes in top peripheral T cell clonotypes. Altogether, 80% to 95% of patients exhibited vaccine-induced immune responses.

The repertoire was sequenced with immunoSEQ multiplex PCR; TCRdb's copy has only in-frame clones and lacks some. Of tens of thousands of clones listed, around 83% are singletons. Specified time point: week 35, safety follow-up. Topical imiquimod was applied with each vaccine dose, which held 300 ug of mutant IDH1 20-mer peptide. With 5 bases removed from V and 11 bases from J, the gap between germline ends came to 12 bases. Germline loops: CDR1 SGHAT, CDR2 FQNNGV. The CDR3 consists of 11 residues. With regard to this clone: Its antigen is as yet unknown.

The sequence came from a woman between 18 and 29 years old with glioma. The rearrangement joins TRBV11-2 to TRBJ1-1; D remains ambiguous. Sequencing used PBMCs, obtained from a glioma patient whose treatment included an IDH1 peptide vaccine. CDR3 sequence reads: CASSTNRMAFF. In DNA, the CDR3 is TGTGCCAGCAGCACTAATAGGATGGCTTTCTTT.